The rows below give T cell receptor beta chains drawn from one sample of a study of T-cell reconstitution after alpha-beta-depleted transplantation in children. A single record per CDR3 protein comes from TCRdb applying MiXCR to the PCR reads. The sample shows almost 500,000 distinct CDR3 sequences, more than 9% of them seen only once. The input for sequencing was PBMCs, taken before TCRalphabeta/CD19-depleted stem cell transplant. These TCRs come from a child aged 2-15 years with inherited bone marrow failure, due to receive a stem cell transplant. Both conserved end residues are part of each CDR3. Fields, in order: D gene, clone size, V gene, J gene, CDR3 DNA, CDR3 protein. The D gene is left open where the match is weak. Size is stated for part of the rows, as once, few or many counts, or as a class when the clone is expanded.

d_call: NA; clone_size: few; v_call: TRBV30; j_call: TRBJ2-1; cdr3_nt: TGTGCCTGGAGTGTACCGAGTTCTGTCTGGGTTGAGCAGTTCTTC; cdr3_aa: CAWSVPSSVWVEQFF
d_call: TRBD2; clone_size: many; v_call: TRBV4-3; j_call: TRBJ2-1; cdr3_nt: TGCGCCAGCAGCCCCCTGACTAGCGGCTTTTACAATGAGCAGTTCTTC; cdr3_aa: CASSPLTSGFYNEQFF
d_call: NA; clone_size: NA; v_call: TRBV20-1; j_call: TRBJ2-7; cdr3_nt: TGCAGTGCTAGAGGAGGGCGGTCCTACGAGCAGTACTTC; cdr3_aa: CSARGGRSYEQYF
d_call: NA; clone_size: many; v_call: TRBV5-1; j_call: TRBJ1-2; cdr3_nt: TGCGCCAGCAGCCCGGATCATATGGGGACAATTTATGGCTACACCTTC; cdr3_aa: CASSPDHMGTIYGYTF
d_call: TRBD2; clone_size: NA; v_call: TRBV19; j_call: TRBJ2-7; cdr3_nt: TGTGCCAGTTCTCCGTGGCGGGAGCATGACGAGCAGTACTTC; cdr3_aa: CASSPWREHDEQYF
d_call: TRBD1; clone_size: many; v_call: TRBV12-3/TRBV12-4; j_call: TRBJ2-3; cdr3_nt: TGTGCCAGCAAATGGGACAGAAATCTCACAGATACGCAGTATTTT; cdr3_aa: CASKWDRNLTDTQYF
d_call: NA; clone_size: few; v_call: TRBV30; j_call: TRBJ1-3; cdr3_nt: TGTGCCTGGAGTGTTTGGACACAGCCTGGAAACACCATATATTTT; cdr3_aa: CAWSVWTQPGNTIYF
d_call: NA; clone_size: many; v_call: TRBV12-3/TRBV12-4; j_call: TRBJ2-2; cdr3_nt: TGTGCCAGCAGTTACCTCGACACTCACACCGGGGAGCTGTTTTTT; cdr3_aa: CASSYLDTHTGELFF
d_call: NA; clone_size: NA; v_call: TRBV28; j_call: TRBJ1-6; cdr3_nt: TGTGCCAGCAGTTATTATCGGGGCTCACCCCTCCACTTT; cdr3_aa: CASSYYRGSPLHF
d_call: TRBD1; clone_size: NA; v_call: TRBV28; j_call: TRBJ2-5; cdr3_nt: TGTGCCAGCAGGCCTGGACAGGGGCACCAAGAGACCCAGTACTTC; cdr3_aa: CASRPGQGHQETQYF
d_call: NA; clone_size: many; v_call: TRBV7-2; j_call: TRBJ2-1; cdr3_nt: TGTGCCAGCAGCTTAGCCTTTCGGGGGCCCAATGAGCAGTTCTTC; cdr3_aa: CASSLAFRGPNEQFF
d_call: NA; clone_size: many; v_call: TRBV4-3; j_call: TRBJ1-5; cdr3_nt: TGCGCCAGCAGCCAAGGAAGGCTTGGGGATCAGCCCCAGCATTTT; cdr3_aa: CASSQGRLGDQPQHF
d_call: TRBD1; clone_size: NA; v_call: TRBV20-1; j_call: TRBJ2-1; cdr3_nt: TGCAGTGCTAGACCCCCCGGAGCGGACAGGACCCCGCAGGGCTATGAGCAGTTCTTC; cdr3_aa: CSARPPGADRTPQGYEQFF
d_call: TRBD1; clone_size: many; v_call: TRBV10-3; j_call: TRBJ1-2; cdr3_nt: TGTGCCATCAGTGAAACCGGACAGGGGATTCGGGATGGCTACACCTTC; cdr3_aa: CAISETGQGIRDGYTF
d_call: NA; clone_size: many; v_call: TRBV7-2; j_call: TRBJ2-5; cdr3_nt: TGTGCCAGCAGCACGGGGTCCCCCAGGAACTTC; cdr3_aa: CASSTGSPRNF
d_call: TRBD1; clone_size: NA; v_call: TRBV4-2; j_call: TRBJ2-3; cdr3_nt: TGTGCCAGCAGCCAACGAGGGGACAGGAGCACAGATACGCAGTATTTT; cdr3_aa: CASSQRGDRSTDTQYF
d_call: TRBD2; clone_size: many; v_call: TRBV29-1; j_call: TRBJ2-5; cdr3_nt: TGCAGCGTTGATGGCCTAGCGGGAGACCCTCAAGAGACCCAGTACTTC; cdr3_aa: CSVDGLAGDPQETQYF
d_call: TRBD1; clone_size: many; v_call: TRBV11-2; j_call: TRBJ1-2; cdr3_nt: TGTGCCAGCAGGACCCTACATAAGACAGGGACGACTCACTATGGCTACACCTTC; cdr3_aa: CASRTLHKTGTTHYGYTF
d_call: NA; clone_size: many; v_call: TRBV5-1; j_call: TRBJ2-7; cdr3_nt: TGCGCCAGCAGCTCGGCCACAGCCGACTACGAGCAGTACTTC; cdr3_aa: CASSSATADYEQYF
d_call: NA; clone_size: many; v_call: TRBV27; j_call: TRBJ2-1; cdr3_nt: TGTGCCAGCGGATGGCAGGGCTACAATGAGCAGTTCTTC; cdr3_aa: CASGWQGYNEQFF
d_call: NA; clone_size: many; v_call: TRBV2; j_call: TRBJ2-1; cdr3_nt: TGTGCCGGGGACTCCTCGCCTCCCGATGAGCAGTTCTTC; cdr3_aa: CAGDSSPPDEQFF
d_call: NA; clone_size: many; v_call: TRBV20-1; j_call: TRBJ2-2; cdr3_nt: TGCAGTGCTAGAGATGTCCGTTACACCGGGGAGCTGTTTTTT; cdr3_aa: CSARDVRYTGELFF
d_call: NA; clone_size: NA; v_call: TRBV10-3; j_call: TRBJ2-7; cdr3_nt: TGTGCCATCAGGGAGAGATCGGTGACAGGCTACGAGCAGTACTTC; cdr3_aa: CAIRERSVTGYEQYF
d_call: NA; clone_size: few; v_call: TRBV15; j_call: TRBJ2-7; cdr3_nt: TGTGCCACCAGCGAGACAGTCTACGAGCAGTACTTC; cdr3_aa: CATSETVYEQYF
d_call: NA; clone_size: many; v_call: TRBV9; j_call: TRBJ2-2; cdr3_nt: TGTGCCAGCAGGCTTGCCTCGGGGCCCGGGGAGCTGTTTTTT; cdr3_aa: CASRLASGPGELFF
d_call: NA; clone_size: NA; v_call: TRBV6-4; j_call: TRBJ2-1; cdr3_nt: TGTACCAGCTGTTATTTCGGACTCGCGGGACCGAGCTCCTACAATGAGCAGTTCTTC; cdr3_aa: CTSCYFGLAGPSSYNEQFF
d_call: NA; clone_size: many; v_call: TRBV6-1; j_call: TRBJ2-3; cdr3_nt: TGTGCCAGTACAGATACGCAGTATTTT; cdr3_aa: CASTDTQYF
d_call: NA; clone_size: many; v_call: TRBV3-1; j_call: TRBJ2-1; cdr3_nt: TGTGCCAGCAGCCAACCCGGGAGCGGACACTACAATGAGCAGTTCTTC; cdr3_aa: CASSQPGSGHYNEQFF
d_call: NA; clone_size: few; v_call: TRBV29-1; j_call: TRBJ1-4; cdr3_nt: TGCAGCGTTGAAGCGGGGTTTGAAAAACTGTTTTTT; cdr3_aa: CSVEAGFEKLFF
d_call: TRBD2; clone_size: many; v_call: TRBV29-1; j_call: TRBJ2-5; cdr3_nt: TGCAGCGCTGGACTAGCGGGAAGGAGTGAGACCCAGTACTTC; cdr3_aa: CSAGLAGRSETQYF
d_call: TRBD2; clone_size: NA; v_call: TRBV4-2; j_call: TRBJ2-4; cdr3_nt: TGTGCCAGCAGCCAAGGTACCGCGGGAGGGCCTGGCATTCAGTACTTC; cdr3_aa: CASSQGTAGGPGIQYF
d_call: NA; clone_size: many; v_call: TRBV29-1; j_call: TRBJ1-2; cdr3_nt: TGCAGCGTTGATCGCGGCTACTATGGCTACACCTTC; cdr3_aa: CSVDRGYYGYTF
d_call: NA; clone_size: many; v_call: TRBV7-2; j_call: TRBJ2-1; cdr3_nt: TGTGCCACACTAACCCAGACTTCCAGCTCCTACAATGAGCAGTTCTTC; cdr3_aa: CATLTQTSSSYNEQFF
d_call: NA; clone_size: many; v_call: TRBV27; j_call: TRBJ1-5; cdr3_nt: TGTGCCAGCAGACAGGGTAATCAGCCCCAGCATTTT; cdr3_aa: CASRQGNQPQHF
d_call: NA; clone_size: many; v_call: TRBV4-3; j_call: TRBJ2-2; cdr3_nt: TGCGCCAGCAGCCAAGGAAGCTGGGACACCGGGGAGCTGTTTTTT; cdr3_aa: CASSQGSWDTGELFF
d_call: TRBD2; clone_size: many; v_call: TRBV7-8; j_call: TRBJ2-1; cdr3_nt: TGTGCCAGCAGCGTAGGGACTAGCGGTATATACAATGAGCAGTTCTTC; cdr3_aa: CASSVGTSGIYNEQFF
d_call: NA; clone_size: many; v_call: TRBV10-2; j_call: TRBJ2-7; cdr3_nt: TGCGCCAGCAGTGAGACTGGGGGTGTCTACGAGCAGTACTTC; cdr3_aa: CASSETGGVYEQYF
d_call: TRBD1; clone_size: NA; v_call: TRBV12-3/TRBV12-4; j_call: TRBJ2-7; cdr3_nt: TGTGCCAGCAGAGGGACAGGGGGGGTCTCCTACGAGCAGTACTTC; cdr3_aa: CASRGTGGVSYEQYF
d_call: TRBD2; clone_size: many; v_call: TRBV7-2; j_call: TRBJ2-5; cdr3_nt: TGTGCCAGCAGCCCGGGACTAGCGGGAGTCGGGGAGACCCAGTACTTC; cdr3_aa: CASSPGLAGVGETQYF